Following are 30 T cell receptor beta chains from one sample sequenced in a study of T cells in Graves' hyperthyroidism and ophthalmopathy. RNA transcripts provided the source from which TCR beta CDR3 regions were amplified. HTBI primers drove first-round RT-PCR of the TCR CDR3. From the multiplex PCR reads, TCRdb called clonotypes with MiXCR, one entry per CDR3 protein. The sample has about 480,000 distinct CDR3 sequences, about an eighth seen once; the top ten hold about 17%. The sequenced sample consisted of blood. The receptors here all came from a woman aged 18-30 years with Graves' hyperthyroidism.

This clonotype showed up many times. The chain combines TRBV5-1 with TRBJ2-3, with TRBD2 matching 9 bases. The CDR3 runs 17 residues. CDR1 and CDR2 from the germline V gene are SGHRS and YFSETQ. Trimming took 5 bases from V and 3 from J; bases not matched to a gene: 13. This chain's CDR3 is CASSPAGSGRSTDTQYF. CDR3 sequence (DNA): TGCGCCAGCAGTCCGGCTGGAAGCGGGAGGTCAACAGATACGCAGTATTTT.

There are a few counts of this clonotype. V usage is TRBV11-2 and J usage is TRBJ2-2, with D possibly TRBD1 on 6 matching bases. V was cut by 1 base and J by 2 bases, with 14 bases left in between. Germline V lookup: CDR1 SGHAT, CDR2 FQNNGV. CDR3 length: 17 residues. The CDR3 sequence: CASSLAPGERNTGELFF. In nucleotides, the CDR3 is TGTGCCAGCAGCTTAGCTCCAGGGGAAAGAAACACCGGGGAGCTGTTTTTT.

This clonotype has ten or more counts. The gene calls are TRBV19 and TRBJ1-1; possibly TRBD1 for D (6 bases). CDR1 and CDR2 from the germline V gene are LNHDA and SQIVND (reference sequence). The CDR3 consists of 15 residues. V lost 5 bases and J lost 0, with 13 bases in between. CDR3 region: CASSPRQALNTEAFF. The CDR3 nucleotides are TGTGCCAGTAGTCCACGACAGGCACTGAACACTGAAGCTTTCTTT.

This clonotype was recorded at least ten times. The chain links TRBV6-1 to TRBJ2-5, with TRBD1 matching over 8 bases. The CDR3 covers 15 residues. After removal of 6 bases from V and 5 bases from J, the junction contained 11 bases not matched to a gene. Germline V gene sequence: CDR1 MNHNS, CDR2 SASEGT. CDR3 bases: TGTGCCAGCAGCGTTGACAGGGGAAGTGGGGAGACCCAGTACTTC. This encodes CASSVDRGSGETQYF.

This clonotype was seen at least ten times. The chain carries TRBV6-1 and TRBJ2-7; 10 bases match TRBD1. V trimming: 6 bases; J trimming: 2 bases; junction bases outside the gene matches: 13. Germline CDR1 reads MNHNS; CDR2 reads SASEGT. This CDR3 region has 17 residues. The CDR3 DNA follows: TGTGCCAGCAGAGGGGGGACCCGGGACAGGGGAACCTACGAGCAGTACTTC. It is translated as CASRGGTRDRGTYEQYF.

There are many counts of this clonotype. V is TRBV11-3 and J is TRBJ2-5; 13 bases match TRBD2. The CDR3 covers 17 residues. The V and J ends lost 4 bases and 1 base, in that order; junction bases with no gene match: 6. Looked up from germline, CDR1 is SGHNT and CDR2 is YENEEA. The CDR3 bases are TGTGCCAGCAGCTCGGGACTAGCGGGACTTTCCCAAGAGACCCAGTACTTC. Protein: CASSSGLAGLSQETQYF. Combining the CDR3 with reference TRBV11-3 and TRBJ2-5 gives the whole variable domain EAGVVQSPRYKIIEKKQPVAFWCNPISGHNTLYWYLQNLGQGPELLIRYENEEAVDDSQLPKDRFSAERLKGVDSTLKIQPAELGDSAVYLCASSSGLAGLSQETQYFGPGTRLLVL.

This clonotype was detected many times. The genes are TRBV6-1 and TRBJ1-2, with no clear D. Between the trimmed V and J ends, which lost 2 bases and 3 bases, there was a span of 10 bases. The CDR3 extends over 14 amino acids. Germline values: CDR1 MNHNS, CDR2 SASEGT. In nucleotides, the CDR3 is TGTGCCAGCAGTGAAAACGCTGAGGACTATGGCTACACCTTC. Translated: CASSENAEDYGYTF.

This clonotype has ten or more counts. This rearrangement joins TRBV6-2 or TRBV6-3 to TRBJ1-1; possibly TRBD1 for D (5 bases). Germline CDR1 MNHEY, CDR2 SVGEGT. There are 14 residues in the CDR3. Trimming took off 0 bases at V and 4 bases at J, with 9 bases between the two ends. In DNA form, the CDR3 reads TGTGCCAGCAGTTACTCGGTGGGGGGCACTGAAGCTTTCTTT. It specifies CASSYSVGGTEAFF.

This clonotype was counted at least ten times. The chain links TRBV11-2 to TRBJ1-1; D is perhaps TRBD1 (5 bases). Germline-derived CDR1 and CDR2 are SGHAT and FQNNGV. The V gene lost 1 base and the J gene lost 2 bases, with 17 bases spanning the gap. CDR3 length equals 17 residues. The CDR3 DNA is TGTGCCAGCAGCTTAGGGGGGACGGAGAACGCCAACACTGAAGCTTTCTTT. Amino acids: CASSLGGTENANTEAFF.

The V call is TRBV11-2, the J call TRBJ2-1; D is unclear. In germline, CDR1 is SGHAT, CDR2 FQNNGV. The CDR3 is 15 amino acids. V dropped 1 base and J dropped 0 bases, with 7 bases sitting between them. CDR3 coding DNA: TGTGCCAGCAGCTTAGTGAGCACCTCCTACAATGAGCAGTTCTTC. Translation: CASSLVSTSYNEQFF.

V gene TRBV7-3 combines with J gene TRBJ2-4, with D tentatively TRBD2 (5 bases). The germline V gene has CDR1 SGHTA and CDR2 FQGTGA. V dropped 5 bases and J dropped 5 bases, with 13 bases sitting between them. This CDR3 spans 14 amino acids. CDR3 sequence reads: CASSARTAENIQYF. CDR3 DNA sequence: TGTGCCAGCAGCGCCCGGACTGCGGAAAACATTCAGTACTTC.

Concerning this clonotype itself: A single base separates this from a much larger clone, so it may be a read error. This chain links TRBV11-2 with TRBJ1-2; TRBD1 agrees at 7 bases. Per the germline V gene, CDR1 is SGHAT and CDR2 is FQNNGV. V shed 3 bases, J shed 3 bases, and the junction held 7 bases outside the gene matches. The CDR3 has 15 amino acids. CDR3 loop: CASSFTGTVYYGYTF. The CDR3 region has the DNA TGTGCCAGCAGCTTCACCGGGACAGTCTACTATGGCTACACCTTC.

The chain links TRBV27 to TRBJ2-7; no clear D. Germline values: CDR1 MNHEY, CDR2 SMNVEV (reference sequence). CDR3 size: 13 residues. Trimming shortened V by 1 base and J by 6 bases, and 10 bases separated the two germline ends. CDR3 residues: CASSLWALSEQYF. Here the CDR3 DNA reads TGTGCCAGCAGTTTATGGGCCCTTAGCGAGCAGTACTTC.

This clonotype was seen a handful of times. This chain joins TRBV6-2 or TRBV6-3 and TRBJ1-2, with D perhaps TRBD1 (5 bases). Trimming removed 5 bases at V and 5 bases at J, with 21 bases between. In germline, CDR1 is MNHEY, CDR2 SVGEGT. The CDR3 loop spans 16 amino acids. This CDR3 reads CASSTRGKSPWYGYTF. CDR3 nucleotides: TGTGCCAGCAGTACCCGGGGCAAATCCCCATGGTATGGCTACACCTTC.

This clonotype was seen at least ten times. CDR3 residues: CASSQGRLDTGELFF. As DNA, the CDR3 is TGTGCCAGCAGCCAAGGGAGGTTGGACACCGGGGAGCTGTTTTTT. The rearrangement uses TRBV5-8 and TRBJ2-2; perhaps TRBD2 as D (6 bases). Germline V gene lookup returns CDR1 SGHTS and CDR2 YDEGEE. V was cut by 4 bases and J by 3 bases, with 13 bases left in between. The CDR3 sequence is 15 residues long.

This clonotype was observed at least ten times. The chain couples TRBV18 to TRBJ1-4; D not resolved. The V gene lost 0 bases and the J gene lost 0 bases, with 8 bases spanning the gap. The germline V gene has CDR1 KGHSH and CDR2 LQKENI. This CDR3 is 16 amino acids long. Here the CDR3 DNA reads TGTGCCAGCTCACCACCGAGTACTTCAACTAATGAAAAACTGTTTTTT. This encodes CASSPPSTSTNEKLFF.

This clonotype was detected ten times or more. CDR3 sequence: CASYPGLAGGNLAKNIQYF. The CDR3 DNA sequence: TGTGCCAGCTACCCTGGGCTAGCGGGAGGGAACCTAGCCAAAAACATTCAGTACTTC. This sequence joins TRBV28 and TRBJ2-4; 12 bases align to TRBD2. This CDR3 is built from 19 residues. The germline CDR1 and CDR2 sequences are MDHEN and SYDVKM. V was clipped by 8 bases and J by 0 bases; unmatched bases: 14.

This sequence joins TRBV4-1 and TRBJ1-5, with D hard to call. This CDR3 is 17 amino acids long. The germline CDR1 and CDR2 sequences are MGHRA and YSYEKL. Trimming took 3 bases from V and 3 from J, leaving 18 bases between them. The CDR3, as DNA: TGCGCCAGCAGCCAGGGCCCTGTCCGGGCACACAATCAGCCCCAGCATTTT. It codes for CASSQGPVRAHNQPQHF.

This clonotype was counted at least ten times. The CDR3 DNA reads TGTGCCAGCAGCTCTACCGGGACAGGATGGACCGTTCGGGAAAAACTGTTTTTT. Its translation is CASSSTGTGWTVREKLFF. The chain couples TRBV28 to TRBJ1-4; TRBD1 aligns across 8 bases. CDR1 is MDHEN, CDR2 SYDVKM, per germline. The junction had 20 bases not matched to a gene; V was cut back by 6 bases and J by 8 bases. This CDR3 contains 18 residues. Supplemented by reference TRBV28 and TRBJ1-4, the full variable domain reads DVKVTQSSRYLVKRTGEKVFLECVQDMDHENMFWYRQDPGLGLRLIYFSYDVKMKEKGDIPEGYSVSREKKERFSLILESASTNQTSMYLCASSSTGTGWTVREKLFFGSGTQLSVL.

This clonotype has a count of ten or more. The V call is TRBV27, the J call TRBJ1-2; TRBD1 matches at 7 bases. The V segment lost 7 bases and the J segment 0 bases; nucleotides outside the gene matches: 11. Germline-derived CDR1 and CDR2 are MNHEY and SMNVEV (reference sequence). The CDR3 contains 16 residues. CDR3 sequence reads: CASTQFGTATNYGYTF. CDR3 bases: TGTGCCAGCACCCAATTTGGGACAGCTACTAACTATGGCTACACCTTC.

This clonotype was seen more than once but under ten times. V gene TRBV7-3 combines with J gene TRBJ2-3; 7 bases are a match to TRBD2. Trimming cost V 1 base and J 3 bases; bases outside gene matches: 10. The CDR3 is 17 amino acids. Germline assignment: CDR1 SGHTA and CDR2 FQGTGA. The CDR3 coding sequence is TGTGCCAGCAGCTTAAGGTCGGGCGGGAGCCCAACAGATACGCAGTATTTT. This gives the protein CASSLRSGGSPTDTQYF.

This chain joins TRBV3-1 and TRBJ1-2, with a tentative D call TRBD1 (6 bases). The CDR3 extends over 16 amino acids. Germline V gives CDR1 LGHDT, CDR2 YNNKEL (reference sequence). V lost 0 bases to trimming and J lost 2 bases, with 13 bases between them. CDR3 bases: TGTGCCAGCAGCCAAGACGGGGGCAGGATGAACTATGGCTACACCTTC. Translated: CASSQDGGRMNYGYTF.

The table lists this clonotype with many counts. The chain links TRBV7-2 to TRBJ2-4, with D possibly matching TRBD1 (5 bases). Looked up from germline, CDR1 is SGHTA and CDR2 is FQGNSA. Trimming shortened V by 3 bases and J by 6 bases, and 9 bases separated the two germline ends. CDR3 length: 13 residues. DNA of the CDR3: TGTGCCAGCAGCTTCCAGGGTGGAAACATTCAGTACTTC. This encodes CASSFQGGNIQYF.

This chain links TRBV20-1 with TRBJ2-7; D is uncertain. The CDR3 has 15 residues. Germline-derived CDR1 and CDR2 are DFQATT and SNEGSKA (reference sequence). Trimming shortened V by 5 bases and J by 0 bases, and 17 bases separated the two germline ends. CDR3 sequence (DNA): TGCAGTGCTCCGGACCCCAACTTGAGCTCCTACGAGCAGTACTTC. Amino acid sequence: CSAPDPNLSSYEQYF.

There are many counts of this clonotype. This chain links TRBV11-3 with TRBJ1-2; 10 positions match TRBD1. Germline loops: CDR1 SGHNT, CDR2 YENEEA. CDR3 length: 20 amino acids. Losses at the gene ends were 2 bases for V and 6 bases for J; bases not matched to a gene: 21. The CDR3 sequence is CASSLTYRFKDRGNLDGYTF. In nucleotides, the CDR3 is TGTGCCAGCAGCTTAACCTACCGGTTCAAGGACAGGGGGAATCTGGATGGCTACACCTTC.

This clonotype was detected many times. The V gene is TRBV2, the J gene TRBJ1-5; D uncertain. The V gene's germline CDR1 is SNHLY and CDR2 FYNNEI. Trimming left V 6 bases short and J 0 bases short, with 12 bases between. CDR3 length equals 15 residues. CDR3 in DNA: TGTGCCAGCAGCGCGGACGGAGATAGCAATCAGCCCCAGCATTTT. Translating it yields CASSADGDSNQPQHF.

This clonotype showed up many times. The V and J genes are TRBV6-1 and TRBJ1-5; maybe TRBD1 (6 bases). Germline V gene lookup returns CDR1 MNHNS and CDR2 SASEGT. Trimming removed 6 bases at V and 7 bases at J, with 19 bases between. The CDR3 is 15 amino acids. The CDR3, as DNA: TGTGCCAGCAGAAAGGGGGGGTACGTGGGGCAGCCCCAGCATTTT. This gives the protein CASRKGGYVGQPQHF.

This clonotype was detected ten times or more. The gene calls are TRBV12-3 or TRBV12-4 and TRBJ2-7; D may match TRBD1 or TRBD2 (5 bases each). This CDR3 region has 14 residues. Trimming stripped 7 bases from V and 0 bases from J, with 13 bases between. CDR3 in amino acids: CASNPGPSSYEQYF. DNA of the CDR3: TGTGCCAGCAACCCGGGACCGAGCTCCTACGAGCAGTACTTC.

The rearrangement links TRBV14 to TRBJ1-2; 7 bases line up with TRBD1. J lost 4 bases, V lost 4 bases, and 9 bases had no gene match. Germline V lookup: CDR1 SGHDN, CDR2 FVKESK. CDR3 length equals 15 residues. The CDR3 DNA reads as TGTGCCAGCAGCCTTGCCGACAGGGTAGGCTATGGCTACACCTTC. This sequence encodes CASSLADRVGYGYTF.

This clonotype was counted ten times or more. The DNA of the CDR3 is TGTGCCAGCAGTCCAGATGCGGGGGGCGGCTACACCTTC. This encodes CASSPDAGGGYTF. The chain uses TRBV6-1 and TRBJ1-2; maybe TRBD1 (6 bases). The CDR3 spans 13 residues. V shed 5 bases and J shed 8 bases, with 15 bases lying between them. The germline CDR1 and CDR2 sequences are MNHNS and SASEGT.